This T cell receptor (beta chain) stems from a study of T cell responses to AZD1222 COVID-19 vaccine. Findings and caveats of the study: Distributed over spike, vaccine-associated CD4 TCRs predominated at 160-218 and 743-854.

In regard to this clone: Its antigen is as yet unknown.

Sequencing was performed with immunoSEQ multiplex PCR; in TCRdb, only in-frame clones are kept and a portion is missing. The sample contains over 50,000 clones, 81% of which appear only once. The sequence came from an adult who received the AZD1222 COVID-19 vaccine. The sequencing here drew on peripheral blood, taken 28 days after the second AZD1222 dose.

CDR3 region: CASSPGQNANQPQHF. As DNA, the CDR3 is TGTGCCAGCAGCCCCGGACAGAACGCTAATCAGCCCCAGCATTTT. This chain links TRBV5-5 with TRBJ1-5; a possible D gene is TRBD1 (6 bases). This CDR3 is built from 15 residues. CDR1 SGHKS and CDR2 YYEKEE come from the germline V gene (reference sequence). Trimming stripped 4 bases from V and 4 bases from J, with 15 bases between.